This T cell receptor (beta chain) was documented in a study of blood T cells in healthy people across ages. CDR1 MDHEN and CDR2 SYDVKM come from the germline V gene. Trimming took off 6 bases at V and 6 bases at J, with 9 bases between the two ends. CDR3 length equals 12 residues. Primers used in a second PCR of about 6 to 11 cycles were a sample-barcoded 5' primer and a J-beta primer mix. Each CDR3 protein gets one entry after TCRdb re-called the 5' RACE reads with MiXCR. The table records about 1.1 million distinct CDR3 sequences, less than 45% of them present only once. The sample consisted of blood. The source is a man aged 18 to 30 in good health. This sequence joins TRBV28 and TRBJ1-5; D is unclear. CDR3 in amino acids: CASRTVGQPQHF. CDR3 in DNA: TGTGCCAGCAGAACCGTCGGTCAGCCCCAGCATTTT.